These T cell receptor beta chains were read from a single sample in a study of cytomegalovirus exposure and HLA in healthy donors. Sequenced by immunoSEQ multiplex PCR; TCRdb stores in-frame clones only, minus some. The table lists 90,000 to 130,000 clones, roughly 80% of them singletons. The sample taken for sequencing was PBMCs. These receptors were collected from a man aged 30-40 years in good health and CMV-seropositive. CDR3s include the opening cysteine and the closing phenylalanine or tryptophan. The D gene is left open where the match is weak. The size of a clone is reported for some rows only, either as once, few or many, or as a class for expanded clones.

d_call	v_call	j_call	clone_size	cdr3_nt	cdr3_aa
NA	TRBV7-8	TRBJ1-3	NA	TGTGCCAGCAGCTTAGTACCCTCTGGCCTCTCTGGAAACACCATATATTTT	CASSLVPSGLSGNTIYF
NA	TRBV4-1	TRBJ1-4	few	TGCGCCAGCAGCCAAGTTATCCGGCCGATTGAGGGAAAACTGTTTTTT	CASSQVIRPIEGKLFF
TRBD1	TRBV7-6	TRBJ1-3	NA	TGTGCCAGCAGCTTAGGGGGACAGCTAACCTCTGGAAACACCATATATTTT	CASSLGGQLTSGNTIYF
NA	TRBV11-2	TRBJ1-3	once	TGTGCCAGCAGCTTAGTACCCAGGGATGTCTCTGGAAACACCATATATTTT	CASSLVPRDVSGNTIYF
NA	TRBV30	TRBJ1-6	NA	TGTGCCTGGGAGGGCGAGAATTCACCCCTCCACTTT	CAWEGENSPLHF
NA	TRBV7-9	TRBJ2-6	NA	TGTGCCAGCAGCCGGGATTATGGGGCCAACGTCCTGACTTTC	CASSRDYGANVLTF
NA	TRBV5-1	TRBJ1-1	NA	TGCGCCAGCAGCTTGGCAGGGATGAACACTGAAGCTTTCTTT	CASSLAGMNTEAFF
NA	TRBV18	TRBJ1-2	NA	TGTGCCAGCGCGAGGCCGGGACAACAGGGAGAGGGCTACACCTTC	CASARPGQQGEGYTF
TRBD2	TRBV27	TRBJ2-7	NA	TGTGCCAGCAGTCCCTCACTAGCGGGGGTTATCTACGAGCAGTACTTC	CASSPSLAGVIYEQYF
NA	TRBV19	TRBJ1-1	once	TGTGCCAGTACTCCCTCCGGGAGGGCTTCTGAAGCTTTCTTT	CASTPSGRASEAFF
TRBD1	TRBV19	TRBJ2-1	NA	TGTGCCAGTAGTATTAATGCAGGGGGCTACTCCTACAATGAGCAGTTCTTC	CASSINAGGYSYNEQFF
NA	TRBV11-2	TRBJ2-7	NA	TGTGCCAGCAGAGGGAGTGAGCAGTACTTC	CASRGSEQYF
TRBD2	TRBV7-2	TRBJ2-2	NA	TGTGCCAGCAGCTTAGATGGTAGCGGGAGCGGGGAGCTGTTTTTT	CASSLDGSGSGELFF
TRBD1	TRBV6-5	TRBJ2-2	NA	TGTGCCAGCAGGGCCGGGACAGGGGGATCCGGGGAGCTGTTTTTT	CASRAGTGGSGELFF
TRBD1	TRBV7-8	TRBJ1-1	NA	TGTGCCAGCAGCCGCCGACCTTTGGGACAGGTACACACTGAAGCTTTCTTT	CASSRRPLGQVHTEAFF
NA	TRBV27	TRBJ2-5	NA	TGTGCCAGCAGTCCTGTGGCCCGTGGGACCCAGTACTTC	CASSPVARGTQYF
TRBD1	TRBV25-1	TRBJ2-7	NA	TGTGCCAGCAGTAATACAATACAGGGGGCGGGTTACGAGCAGTACTTC	CASSNTIQGAGYEQYF
TRBD1	TRBV19	TRBJ2-7	NA	TGTGCCAGTAGCTCTAACCCGGGACAGTTGGCCTACGAGCAGTACTTC	CASSSNPGQLAYEQYF
TRBD2	TRBV7-3	TRBJ2-2	NA	TGTGCCAGCAGCTTACTAGCGGGGTCCCGGGGCACCGGGGAGCTGTTTTTT	CASSLLAGSRGTGELFF
NA	TRBV30	TRBJ1-5	NA	TGTGCCTGGAGTGTACGCGATCAGCCCCAGCATTTT	CAWSVRDQPQHF
TRBD2	TRBV11-3	TRBJ2-2	NA	TGTGCCAGCAGCCCCCGGACTAGCGGGGGACAGAACACCGGGGAGCTGTTTTTT	CASSPRTSGGQNTGELFF
TRBD2	TRBV6-4	TRBJ2-3	NA	TGTGCCAGCAGTGAATCTAGCGGGGGCACAGATACGCAGTATTTT	CASSESSGGTDTQYF
NA	TRBV5-3	TRBJ1-2	NA	TGTGCCAGAAGCTTAGGGGGGGGTCGAGCGGGCTATGGCTACACCTTC	CARSLGGGRAGYGYTF
TRBD1	TRBV4-3	TRBJ2-1	NA	TGCGCCAGCAGCCAAGATGGCTCTGGGACAGCCCCCTACAATGAGCAGTTCTTC	CASSQDGSGTAPYNEQFF
NA	TRBV10-2	TRBJ1-2	NA	TGCGCCAGCGCGGAGGGGCCCTATAACTATGGCTACACCTTC	CASAEGPYNYGYTF
TRBD1	TRBV25-1	TRBJ2-1	NA	TGTGCCAGCAGTGAATTTCGGGACAGGGAGGCGAATGAGCAGTTCTTC	CASSEFRDREANEQFF
NA	TRBV7-3	TRBJ2-1	NA	TGTGCCAGCAGCAGAGGGGGGGGAGTGGGCAATGAGCAGTTCTTC	CASSRGGGVGNEQFF
TRBD2	TRBV6-1	TRBJ2-3	NA	TGTGCCAGCAGTGAAGGACTAGCGGGGGGGACAGATACGCAGTATTTT	CASSEGLAGGTDTQYF
TRBD2	TRBV11-1	TRBJ2-1	NA	TGTGCCAGCAGCCCACGCGGGGGTTACGAGCAGTTCTTC	CASSPRGGYEQFF
NA	TRBV19	TRBJ1-5	NA	TGTGCCAGTAGGACTAAGGACCGCCTCACGTCAATCAATCAGCCCCAGCATTTT	CASRTKDRLTSINQPQHF
TRBD2	TRBV15	TRBJ2-1	NA	TGTGCCACCAGCAGAGCAGGGAGGGGTGAGCAGTTCTTC	CATSRAGRGEQFF
NA	TRBV5-1	TRBJ2-3	NA	TGCGCCAGCAGCTTGGGCGATAGCGTGAATACGCAGTATTTT	CASSLGDSVNTQYF
NA	TRBV7-9	TRBJ1-3	NA	TGTGCCAGCAGCTTAAACAGCCAGAGCTCTGGAAACACCATATATTTT	CASSLNSQSSGNTIYF